This T cell receptor (beta chain) came from a study of immune evolution from preneoplasia to lung adenocarcinoma. From germline, CDR1 is SEHNR and CDR2 FQNEAQ (reference sequence). The CDR3 sequence is 19 residues long. The V end lost 5 bases, the J end lost 0 bases, and 24 bases lay between the germline ends. The repertoire was sequenced with immunoSEQ multiplex PCR; TCRdb's copy has only in-frame clones and lacks some. Among about 5,700 clones listed, around 79% were seen once. The sequenced material came from FFPE adjacent normal lung tissue. This TCR came from a person aged 65 to 85 with lung adenocarcinoma. The V call is TRBV7-9, the J call TRBJ2-3, with unresolved D. The chain's CDR3 is CASSRDLYAVGASTDTQYF. The CDR3 DNA reads as TGTGCCAGCAGCCGCGATTTGTATGCCGTCGGTGCTAGCACAGATACGCAGTATTTT.